The sequence of this T cell receptor beta chain was determined in a study of PD-1 blockade in classical Hodgkin lymphoma. The study's findings and limits: Complete responders started with a diversity level that resembled newly diagnosed patients at baseline. By cycle point C4D1, TCR diversity had risen significantly in CD4+ cells (but not CD8+ cells).

The method was immunoSEQ multiplex PCR; TCRdb's version includes in-frame clones alone and lacks a portion of them. The table records about 86,000 clones, about nine tenths of them present only once. The patients all showed relapse after autologous stem cell transplantation, while their brentuximab vedotin exposure varied. Turning to this clone: Antigen: not known.

Germline V CDR1 and CDR2: MNHEY, SVGAGI. The CDR3 loop spans 12 amino acids. Trimming left V 8 bases short and J 8 bases short, with 15 bases between. The rearrangement joins TRBV6-5 to TRBJ1-2; TRBD1 might be the D (5 bases). This clonotype was obtained from a human donor with classical Hodgkin lymphoma. The source material was peripheral blood mononuclear cells (PBMCs), sampled at baseline. CDR3 in amino acids: CASGGRSDGYTF. The CDR3 nucleotides read TGTGCCAGCGGGGGGAGGTCCGACGGCTACACCTTC.